These 8 T cell receptor beta chains came from one sample sequenced in a study of shared clonotypes between healthy human individuals. TCRdb's copy holds only in-frame clones and misses some; the assay was immunoSEQ multiplex PCR. The table has approximately 2,200,000 clones, 85% to 95% seen once; the top ten hold approximately 1.7%. Only CD45RO-negative cells positively selected for CCR7 counted as naive CD8 cells, so terminally differentiated effector memory CD45RA+ cells were excluded. The sequenced material came from naive CD8+ T cells from PBMCs. These receptor sequences come from a man aged 18 to 29 in good health. Some clones in this sample may be carry-over from other donors' samples.

This sequence joins TRBV4-1 and TRBJ2-7, with TRBD1 matching 8 bases. CDR3 length: 15 amino acids. V shed 4 bases and J 5 bases; nucleotides not matched to a gene: 10. The germline V gene encodes CDR1 MGHRA and CDR2 YSYEKL. CDR3 DNA: TGCGCCAGCAGCCCTACAGGGACAGGACTTAACGAGCAGTACTTC. Translated: CASSPTGTGLNEQYF.

The sample holds one count of this clone. The rearrangement uses TRBV5-6 and TRBJ2-5, with TRBD2 identical over 7 bases. This CDR3 region has 15 residues. Trimming at V came to 4 bases and at J to 5 bases, leaving 11 bases not matched to a gene. Germline loops: CDR1 SGHDT, CDR2 YYEEEE. As DNA, the CDR3 is TGTGCCAGCAGCGGGGGGACTACGCATCCTGAGACCCAGTACTTC. Translating it yields CASSGGTTHPETQYF.

The V gene is TRBV28, the J gene TRBJ2-7; weak D call: TRBD2 (6 bases). The CDR3 spans 14 residues. Trimming cost V 6 bases and J 2 bases, with 14 bases left between them. Germline CDR1 and CDR2: MDHEN and SYDVKM. This CDR3 reads CASRPGLSPYEQYF. The CDR3 bases are TGTGCCAGCAGGCCGGGACTTTCACCCTACGAGCAGTACTTC.

This clone was counted only a few times. The rearrangement joins TRBV28 to TRBJ1-5, with D possibly being TRBD1 (5 bases). With 2 bases removed from V and 7 bases from J, the gap between germline ends came to 15 bases. The CDR3 totals 15 residues. CDR1 and CDR2 from the germline V gene are MDHEN and SYDVKM. The CDR3 region is CASSLGSRVRQPQHF. In DNA form, the CDR3 reads TGTGCCAGCAGTTTAGGATCCAGGGTCAGGCAGCCCCAGCATTTT.

J is TRBJ1-1 and V is TRBV27; 12 bases agree with TRBD1. The CDR3 is made up of 15 amino acids. The junction had 3 bases not matched to a gene; V was cut back by 3 bases and J by 4 bases. Looked up from germline, CDR1 is MNHEY and CDR2 is SMNVEV (reference sequence). CDR3 residues: CASSLGTGGGTEAFF. The CDR3 DNA follows: TGTGCCAGCAGTTTGGGGACAGGGGGCGGCACTGAAGCTTTCTTT.

As for this clone: Distinct nucleotide sequences in the sample also encode this CDR3. The gene calls are TRBV19 and TRBJ2-7; 13 bases agree with TRBD2. The CDR3 runs 15 residues. CDR1 and CDR2 (germline): LNHDA, SQIVND (reference sequence). J was trimmed by 3 bases and V by 3 bases; bases with no gene match: 2. DNA of the CDR3: TGTGCCAGTAGTATGGGACTAGCGGGACTCTACGAGCAGTACTTC. Translated, it gives CASSMGLAGLYEQYF.

The chain is built from TRBV13 and TRBJ2-7; 14 bases match TRBD2. The CDR3 runs to 16 residues. The V gene end was trimmed by 5 bases and the J gene end by 7 bases; junction bases not matched to a gene: 10. Germline-derived CDR1 and CDR2 are PRHDT and FYEKMQ (reference sequence). The CDR3 DNA reads as TGTGCCAGCAGCCCAACCGGGACTAGCGGGAGTGGTGAGCAGTACTTC. Protein: CASSPTGTSGSGEQYF. Variable domain in full (rest from reference TRBV13 and TRBJ2-7): AAGVIQSPRHLIKEKRETATLKCYPIPRHDTVYWYQQGPGQDPQFLISFYEKMQSDKGSIPDRFSAQQFSDYHSELNMSSLELGDSALYFCASSPTGTSGSGEQYFGPGTRLTVT.

This chain joins TRBV9 and TRBJ2-3; 9 bases map to TRBD2. V was clipped by 4 bases and J by 4 bases; unmatched bases: 7. The CDR3 covers 15 residues. Germline V lookup: CDR1 SGDLS, CDR2 YYNGEE. This CDR3 is CASSPGAGGADTQYF. The CDR3, as DNA: TGTGCCAGCAGCCCGGGGGCGGGAGGGGCAGATACGCAGTATTTT.